These T cell receptor beta chains were read from a single sample in a study of early T cells in non-severe SARS-CoV-2 infection. TCRdb independently ran MiXCR on the 5' RACE reads; one entry per CDR3 protein. The sample lists about 64,000 distinct CDR3 sequences, about 11% occurring once. This material consisted of whole blood, taken at baseline. These receptors came from an adult who was a healthcare worker with PCR-confirmed SARS-CoV-2 infection or an uninfected control (not recorded which). Both conserved end residues are part of each CDR3. Each record gives: J gene, CDR3 length, D gene, V gene, clone size, CDR3 DNA, CDR3 protein. A D gene is named only where the DNA matches it firmly. Clone size is stated in some rows and not others, as once, few, many or a class when expanded.

j_call: TRBJ2-1
cdr3_length: 15
d_call: TRBD2
v_call: TRBV27
clone_size: NA
cdr3_nt: TGTGCCAGCAGTCTTCAGCGGGGAGGATACAATGAGCAGTTCTTC
cdr3_aa: CASSLQRGGYNEQFF

j_call: TRBJ2-1
cdr3_length: 16
d_call: TRBD1
v_call: TRBV10-1
clone_size: NA
cdr3_nt: TGCGCCAGCAGTGACGGACAGGGAGGCACCTACAATGAGCAGTTCTTC
cdr3_aa: CASSDGQGGTYNEQFF

j_call: TRBJ1-2
cdr3_length: 13
d_call: NA
v_call: TRBV5-6
clone_size: NA
cdr3_nt: TGTGCCAGCAGCTCGAACCGGGGCTATGGCTACACCTTC
cdr3_aa: CASSSNRGYGYTF

j_call: TRBJ2-1
cdr3_length: 16
d_call: NA
v_call: TRBV3-1
clone_size: few
cdr3_nt: TGTGCCAGCAGCCAAGATTTAGGAGGGAACTACAATGAGCAGTTCTTC
cdr3_aa: CASSQDLGGNYNEQFF

j_call: TRBJ1-3
cdr3_length: 12
d_call: NA
v_call: TRBV20-1
clone_size: few
cdr3_nt: TGCAGTGCACAAGACGGTGGAAACACCATATATTTT
cdr3_aa: CSAQDGGNTIYF

j_call: TRBJ1-2
cdr3_length: 12
d_call: NA
v_call: TRBV19
clone_size: few
cdr3_nt: TGTGCCAGTAGTAGGGTAAACTATGGCTACACCTTC
cdr3_aa: CASSRVNYGYTF

j_call: TRBJ1-1
cdr3_length: 14
d_call: NA
v_call: TRBV6-6
clone_size: few
cdr3_nt: TGTGCCAGCAGCCGTGGGGTGAGGGAAACTGAAGCTTTCTTT
cdr3_aa: CASSRGVRETEAFF

j_call: TRBJ1-4
cdr3_length: 14
d_call: TRBD1
v_call: TRBV7-9
clone_size: NA
cdr3_nt: TGTGCCAGCAGCTTGGATACAGGGGCTGAAAAACTGTTTTTT
cdr3_aa: CASSLDTGAEKLFF

j_call: TRBJ1-6
cdr3_length: 15
d_call: NA
v_call: TRBV5-1
clone_size: NA
cdr3_nt: TGCGCCAGCAGCCCCGGAACAGGGCCTAATTCACCCCTCCACTTT
cdr3_aa: CASSPGTGPNSPLHF

j_call: TRBJ2-3
cdr3_length: 15
d_call: NA
v_call: TRBV20-1
clone_size: few
cdr3_nt: TGCAGTGCTAGAGAGGGGGGCCTCGGGACAGATACGCAGTATTTT
cdr3_aa: CSAREGGLGTDTQYF

j_call: TRBJ2-3
cdr3_length: 18
d_call: TRBD1
v_call: TRBV7-6
clone_size: many
cdr3_nt: TGTGCCAGCAGCTTAGCTAGTTGGGGGACAGGGGGCAAAGATACGCAGTATTTT
cdr3_aa: CASSLASWGTGGKDTQYF

j_call: TRBJ2-5
cdr3_length: 15
d_call: NA
v_call: TRBV3-1
clone_size: NA
cdr3_nt: TGTGCCAGCAGCCAAGTGGGGGGGCCACGAGAGACCCAGTACTTC
cdr3_aa: CASSQVGGPRETQYF

j_call: TRBJ1-1
cdr3_length: 13
d_call: TRBD1
v_call: TRBV7-9
clone_size: few
cdr3_nt: TGTGCCAGCAGCCCCCGACAGGGCCCTGAAGCTTTCTTT
cdr3_aa: CASSPRQGPEAFF

j_call: TRBJ1-1
cdr3_length: 12
d_call: NA
v_call: TRBV7-2
clone_size: many
cdr3_nt: TGTGCCAGCAGCTTAGACGGGACTTCCGCTTTCTTT
cdr3_aa: CASSLDGTSAFF

j_call: TRBJ1-1
cdr3_length: 12
d_call: NA
v_call: TRBV3-1
clone_size: NA
cdr3_nt: TGTGCCAGCAGCCAAGGAGTCAGGGCGGCTTTCTTT
cdr3_aa: CASSQGVRAAFF

j_call: TRBJ1-2
cdr3_length: 14
d_call: NA
v_call: TRBV11-2
clone_size: NA
cdr3_nt: TGTGCCAGCAGCCCAGAAGTGGCAGGGGTTGGCTACACCTTC
cdr3_aa: CASSPEVAGVGYTF

j_call: TRBJ2-3
cdr3_length: 14
d_call: NA
v_call: TRBV27
clone_size: NA
cdr3_nt: TGTGCCAGCAGTTTGTACAGGGACACAGATACGCAGTATTTT
cdr3_aa: CASSLYRDTDTQYF

j_call: TRBJ2-3
cdr3_length: 12
d_call: NA
v_call: TRBV11-2
clone_size: many
cdr3_nt: TGTGCCAGCAGCTCTAGCACAGATACGCAGTATTTT
cdr3_aa: CASSSSTDTQYF

j_call: TRBJ2-1
cdr3_length: 15
d_call: TRBD2
v_call: TRBV5-1
clone_size: NA
cdr3_nt: TGCGCCAGCAGCTTTGGACTAGCGGGGGACAATGAGCAGTTCTTC
cdr3_aa: CASSFGLAGDNEQFF

j_call: TRBJ1-2
cdr3_length: 15
d_call: TRBD1
v_call: TRBV5-4
clone_size: few
cdr3_nt: TGTGCCAGCAGCTCTAGGACAGGGACGAACCACGGCTACACCTTC
cdr3_aa: CASSSRTGTNHGYTF

j_call: TRBJ2-3
cdr3_length: 14
d_call: NA
v_call: TRBV6-6
clone_size: few
cdr3_nt: TGTGCCAGCAGCAAGACAGGAGGCACAGATACGCAGTATTTT
cdr3_aa: CASSKTGGTDTQYF

j_call: TRBJ1-6
cdr3_length: 15
d_call: NA
v_call: TRBV4-3
clone_size: NA
cdr3_nt: TGCGCCAGCAGCCAAGAACCGATTTTAAATTCACCCCTCCACTTT
cdr3_aa: CASSQEPILNSPLHF

j_call: TRBJ2-2
cdr3_length: 15
d_call: NA
v_call: TRBV5-5
clone_size: NA
cdr3_nt: TGTGCCAGCAGCTTCCGACTAGCGAACACCGGGGAGCTGTTTTTT
cdr3_aa: CASSFRLANTGELFF

j_call: TRBJ2-3
cdr3_length: 14
d_call: TRBD2
v_call: TRBV6-4
clone_size: NA
cdr3_nt: TGTGCCAGCAGTGGGACTAGCGGGGCAGATACGCAGTATTTT
cdr3_aa: CASSGTSGADTQYF

j_call: TRBJ2-2
cdr3_length: 14
d_call: NA
v_call: TRBV5-6
clone_size: many
cdr3_nt: TGTGCCAGCAGCTTGACATCGGCCACCGGGGAGCTGTTTTTT
cdr3_aa: CASSLTSATGELFF

j_call: TRBJ2-1
cdr3_length: 15
d_call: NA
v_call: TRBV2
clone_size: NA
cdr3_nt: TGTGCCAGCAGTGCGGAGACAAGGGGATACAATGAGCAGTTCTTC
cdr3_aa: CASSAETRGYNEQFF

j_call: TRBJ2-1
cdr3_length: 17
d_call: NA
v_call: TRBV7-8
clone_size: few
cdr3_nt: TGTGCCAGCAGCCCGCCTAGTGGATGGAGCTCCTACAATGAGCAGTTCTTC
cdr3_aa: CASSPPSGWSSYNEQFF

j_call: TRBJ1-3
cdr3_length: 16
d_call: NA
v_call: TRBV20-1
clone_size: NA
cdr3_nt: TGCAGTGCTACCGGGACGGAGAGTTACTCTGGAAACACCATATATTTT
cdr3_aa: CSATGTESYSGNTIYF

j_call: TRBJ2-7
cdr3_length: 13
d_call: NA
v_call: TRBV6-1
clone_size: few
cdr3_nt: TGTGCCAGCAGTGAAGCGATAGTCTCCGAGCAGTACTTC
cdr3_aa: CASSEAIVSEQYF

j_call: TRBJ1-5
cdr3_length: 15
d_call: NA
v_call: TRBV30
clone_size: NA
cdr3_nt: TGTGCCTGGAGTGTTTCGGGGGGTCCCAATCAGCCCCAGCATTTT
cdr3_aa: CAWSVSGGPNQPQHF

j_call: TRBJ1-3
cdr3_length: 15
d_call: NA
v_call: TRBV18
clone_size: NA
cdr3_nt: TGTGCCAGCTCAAGGAGGGAGGTGTCTGGAAACACCATATATTTT
cdr3_aa: CASSRREVSGNTIYF

j_call: TRBJ1-1
cdr3_length: 15
d_call: NA
v_call: TRBV2
clone_size: NA
cdr3_nt: TGTGCCAGCAGTGATGTACAGCCCATGAACACTGAAGCTTTCTTT
cdr3_aa: CASSDVQPMNTEAFF

j_call: TRBJ2-5
cdr3_length: 18
d_call: NA
v_call: TRBV7-2
clone_size: NA
cdr3_nt: TGTGCCAGCAGCTCGCCCCGCCCCGCGTCCCGAGGGCAAGAGACCCAGTACTTC
cdr3_aa: CASSSPRPASRGQETQYF

j_call: TRBJ2-3
cdr3_length: 13
d_call: NA
v_call: TRBV7-3
clone_size: NA
cdr3_nt: TGTGCCAGCAGCTCGTCCCCCATAGATACGCAGTATTTT
cdr3_aa: CASSSSPIDTQYF

j_call: TRBJ2-7
cdr3_length: 15
d_call: TRBD2
v_call: TRBV30
clone_size: NA
cdr3_nt: TGTGCCTTTTCGGGCCAGCGGGGGAGCTCCTACGAGCAGTACTTC
cdr3_aa: CAFSGQRGSSYEQYF

j_call: TRBJ2-1
cdr3_length: 16
d_call: NA
v_call: TRBV7-9
clone_size: many
cdr3_nt: TGTGCCAGCAGGCCTACAGGGCTTAGCTCCTACAATGAGCAGTTCTTC
cdr3_aa: CASRPTGLSSYNEQFF

j_call: TRBJ2-1
cdr3_length: 14
d_call: NA
v_call: TRBV19
clone_size: many
cdr3_nt: TGTGCCAGTAGTCCGCCTAGCCCCGGGAATGAGCAGTTCTTC
cdr3_aa: CASSPPSPGNEQFF

j_call: TRBJ1-1
cdr3_length: 16
d_call: NA
v_call: TRBV25-1
clone_size: many
cdr3_nt: TGTGCCAGCAGTGACTCCATTTTGGCTTCGGGCACTGAAGCTTTCTTT
cdr3_aa: CASSDSILASGTEAFF

j_call: TRBJ2-5
cdr3_length: 20
d_call: TRBD1
v_call: TRBV6-1
clone_size: few
cdr3_nt: TGTGCCAGCAGTGAAAGGCCCTCCGGGACAGGGGGAGACATCCAAGAGACCCAGTACTTC
cdr3_aa: CASSERPSGTGGDIQETQYF

j_call: TRBJ2-5
cdr3_length: 14
d_call: TRBD1
v_call: TRBV7-2
clone_size: NA
cdr3_nt: TGTGCCAGCAGCGCAAACAGGGGGTCAGAGACCCAGTACTTC
cdr3_aa: CASSANRGSETQYF

j_call: TRBJ1-2
cdr3_length: 17
d_call: NA
v_call: TRBV27
clone_size: NA
cdr3_nt: TGTGCCAGCAGTTGGGCCCCCGTGAGGGGCTCTAACTATGGCTACACCTTC
cdr3_aa: CASSWAPVRGSNYGYTF

j_call: TRBJ2-5
cdr3_length: 19
d_call: TRBD2
v_call: TRBV20-1
clone_size: NA
cdr3_nt: TGCAGTGCTAGACCCCTGATAGCGGGGGGGACCGGCGCAACGGAGACCCAGTACTTC
cdr3_aa: CSARPLIAGGTGATETQYF

j_call: TRBJ2-1
cdr3_length: 12
d_call: NA
v_call: TRBV20-1
clone_size: NA
cdr3_nt: TGCAGTGCTAGGACCGTCAGTATTGAGCAGTTCTTC
cdr3_aa: CSARTVSIEQFF

j_call: TRBJ2-3
cdr3_length: 15
d_call: NA
v_call: TRBV20-1
clone_size: few
cdr3_nt: TGCAGTGCTAGAGGGGCCCTGGGTCGCACAGATACGCAGTATTTT
cdr3_aa: CSARGALGRTDTQYF

j_call: TRBJ2-5
cdr3_length: 14
d_call: NA
v_call: TRBV6-2/TRBV6-3
clone_size: NA
cdr3_nt: TGTGCCAGCAGATACAGGCTACATCAAGAGACCCAGTACTTC
cdr3_aa: CASRYRLHQETQYF

j_call: TRBJ1-1
cdr3_length: 13
d_call: NA
v_call: TRBV6-6
clone_size: NA
cdr3_nt: TGTGCCAGCATTTTACAGAGGAACACTGAAGCTTTCTTT
cdr3_aa: CASILQRNTEAFF

j_call: TRBJ2-2
cdr3_length: 14
d_call: TRBD2
v_call: TRBV24-1
clone_size: few
cdr3_nt: TGTGCCACCAGTAGCGGGGCTAACACCGGGGAGCTGTTTTTT
cdr3_aa: CATSSGANTGELFF

j_call: TRBJ2-2
cdr3_length: 15
d_call: TRBD2
v_call: TRBV6-4
clone_size: NA
cdr3_nt: TGTGCCAGCAGTAGCGGGGGCTTGAACACCGGGGAGCTGTTTTTT
cdr3_aa: CASSSGGLNTGELFF

j_call: TRBJ2-5
cdr3_length: 14
d_call: NA
v_call: TRBV5-5
clone_size: few
cdr3_nt: TGTGCCAGCAGCTTGGCCCATCCGCAAGAGACCCAGTACTTC
cdr3_aa: CASSLAHPQETQYF

j_call: TRBJ2-2
cdr3_length: 16
d_call: TRBD1
v_call: TRBV25-1
clone_size: NA
cdr3_nt: TGTGCCAGCAGTCGTAGACAGGGGCGGAACACCGGGGAGCTGTTTTTT
cdr3_aa: CASSRRQGRNTGELFF

j_call: TRBJ2-7
cdr3_length: 14
d_call: TRBD1
v_call: TRBV5-5
clone_size: few
cdr3_nt: TGTGCCAGCAGCCAGATGACAGGGCCCTACGAGCAGTACTTC
cdr3_aa: CASSQMTGPYEQYF

j_call: TRBJ2-1
cdr3_length: 15
d_call: TRBD2
v_call: TRBV7-2
clone_size: few
cdr3_nt: TGTGCCAGCAGCCCGGGACTAGCGATCTACAATGAGCAGTTCTTC
cdr3_aa: CASSPGLAIYNEQFF

j_call: TRBJ1-1
cdr3_length: 11
d_call: NA
v_call: TRBV10-3
clone_size: few
cdr3_nt: TGTGCCATCAGGGGGCTCGCTGAAGCTTTCTTT
cdr3_aa: CAIRGLAEAFF

j_call: TRBJ2-1
cdr3_length: 15
d_call: TRBD1
v_call: TRBV11-2
clone_size: few
cdr3_nt: TGTGCCAGCAGCCCCGGGACAGGGCCCGACAATGAGCAGTTCTTC
cdr3_aa: CASSPGTGPDNEQFF

j_call: TRBJ1-1
cdr3_length: 14
d_call: NA
v_call: TRBV29-1
clone_size: few
cdr3_nt: TGCAGCGTTGATGACAGTCGACCGAACACTGAAGCTTTCTTT
cdr3_aa: CSVDDSRPNTEAFF